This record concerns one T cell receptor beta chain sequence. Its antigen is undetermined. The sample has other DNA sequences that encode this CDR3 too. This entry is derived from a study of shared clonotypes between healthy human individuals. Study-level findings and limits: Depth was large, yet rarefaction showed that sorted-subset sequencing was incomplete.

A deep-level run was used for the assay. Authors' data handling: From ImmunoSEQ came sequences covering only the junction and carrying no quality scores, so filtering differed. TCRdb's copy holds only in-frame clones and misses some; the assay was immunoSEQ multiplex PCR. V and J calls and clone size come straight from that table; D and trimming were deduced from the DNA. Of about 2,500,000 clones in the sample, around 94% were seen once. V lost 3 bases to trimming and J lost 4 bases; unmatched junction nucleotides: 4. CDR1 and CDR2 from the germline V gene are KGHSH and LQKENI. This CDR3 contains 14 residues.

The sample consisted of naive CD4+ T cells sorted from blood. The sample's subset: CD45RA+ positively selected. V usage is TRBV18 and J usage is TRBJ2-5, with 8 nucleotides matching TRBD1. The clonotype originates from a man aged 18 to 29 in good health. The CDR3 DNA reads TGTGCCAGCTCACCCTCAGGGGGCGGAGAGACCCAGTACTTC. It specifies CASSPSGGGETQYF. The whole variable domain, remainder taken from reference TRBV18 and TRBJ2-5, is NAGVMQNPRHLVRRRGQEARLRCSPMKGHSHVYWYRQLPEEGLKFMVYLQKENIIDESGMPKERFSAEFPKEGPSILRIQQVVRGDSAAYFCASSPSGGGETQYFGPGTRLLVL.